The 13 T cell receptor beta chains reported below all come from one sample, sequenced in a study of blood T cell repertoires in COVID-19. Clones were read by immunoSEQ multiplex PCR, and TCRdb kept only the in-frame ones, dropping some. Of about 210,000 clones listed, about four fifths are singletons. The sequencing sample was made of peripheral blood. All receptors come from a man over 45 with active or convalescent COVID-19.

This sequence joins TRBV4-2 and TRBJ2-1; D is possibly TRBD2 (7 bases). CDR3 length equals 16 residues. Trimming took off 5 bases at V and 4 bases at J, with 18 bases between the two ends. Germline V gene data show CDR1 as LGHNA and CDR2 as YNFKEQ. As DNA, the CDR3 is TGTGCCAGCAGCGACGAGAGGGGGGGAAGGTACAATGAGCAGTTCTTC. It encodes CASSDERGGRYNEQFF.

The V call is TRBV5-4, the J call TRBJ1-2, with D possibly being TRBD1 (5 bases). V lost 4 bases and J lost 6, with 10 bases in between. CDR3 length: 12 residues. Germline V lookup: CDR1 SGHNT, CDR2 YYREEE (reference sequence). The DNA for the CDR3 is TGTGCCAGCAGCCCCGGGGGAAATGGCTACACCTTC. Translating gives CASSPGGNGYTF.

The rearrangement links TRBV19 to TRBJ1-6, with 8 bases that match TRBD1. Germline loops: CDR1 LNHDA, CDR2 SQIVND (reference sequence). The CDR3 has 16 residues. After removal of 4 bases from V and 6 bases from J, the junction contained 8 bases not matched to a gene. CDR3: CASSTDGQGLNSPLHF. CDR3 in DNA: TGTGCCAGTAGTACGGACGGACAGGGACTTAATTCACCCCTCCACTTT. Full variable domain (missing parts from reference TRBV19 and TRBJ1-6): DGGITQSPKYLFRKEGQNVTLSCEQNLNHDAMYWYRQDPGQGLRLIYYSQIVNDFQKGDIAEGYSVSREKKESFPLTVTSAQKNPTAFYLCASSTDGQGLNSPLHFGNGTRLTVT.

The count of this clone is one. The rearrangement joins TRBV5-1 to TRBJ1-1, with 7 bases identical to TRBD1. CDR1 and CDR2 from the germline V gene are SGHRS and YFSETQ. V shed 4 bases and J 3 bases; nucleotides not matched to a gene: 6. This CDR3 is 14 amino acids long. In DNA form, the CDR3 reads TGCGCCAGCAGCCTCGGACAGGTTTACACTGAAGCTTTCTTT. The encoded protein is CASSLGQVYTEAFF.

This sequence joins TRBV7-9 and TRBJ2-2; perhaps TRBD2 as D (5 bases). V was shortened by 2 bases and J by 5 bases, with 15 bases between the two germline ends. The CDR3 totals 16 residues. Germline CDR1 reads SEHNR; CDR2 reads FQNEAQ (reference sequence). This CDR3 reads CASSLLGSSGTGELFF. CDR3 sequence (DNA): TGTGCCAGCAGCTTATTAGGGAGCTCGGGGACCGGGGAGCTGTTTTTT.

This chain connects TRBV2 to TRBJ1-4, with D perhaps TRBD1 (6 bases). Per germline, CDR1 SNHLY and CDR2 FYNNEI. This CDR3 comprises 16 residues. The V and J ends lost 5 bases and 4 bases respectively, with 17 bases between them. The CDR3 nucleotides read TGTGCCAGCAGTACCCGCGAAAGGGGGATTAATGAAAAACTGTTTTTT. Amino acids: CASSTRERGINEKLFF.

CDR3 DNA sequence: TGTGCCACCAGTGATAGGACAGCTTCTAGCACAGATACGCAGTATTTT. The encoded protein is CATSDRTASSTDTQYF. The gene calls are TRBV24-1 and TRBJ2-3; D is perhaps TRBD1 (6 bases). CDR3 length: 16 amino acids. Germline CDR1 is KGHDR and CDR2 is SFDVKD. Trimming cost V 3 bases and J 0 bases, with 12 bases left between them.

The J gene is TRBJ1-1, the V gene TRBV5-4; D uncertain. This CDR3 contains 16 residues. Germline-derived CDR1 and CDR2 are SGHNT and YYREEE (reference sequence). Between the trimmed V and J ends, which lost 0 bases and 0 bases, there was a span of 12 bases. The CDR3 loop reads CASSLESGIMNTEAFF. In nucleotides, the CDR3 is TGTGCCAGCAGCTTGGAATCGGGGATCATGAACACTGAAGCTTTCTTT.

The CDR3 protein is CATSRGQANLYGYTF. The CDR3 nucleotides are TGTGCCACCAGCAGGGGACAGGCCAACCTTTATGGCTACACCTTC. J is TRBJ1-2 and V is TRBV15; 8 bases line up with TRBD1. CDR1 is LNHNV, CDR2 YYDKDF, per germline (reference sequence). The ends lost 3 bases at V and 5 bases at J; junction bases unmatched: 8. The length of the CDR3 is 15 residues. Full variable domain (missing parts from reference TRBV15 and TRBJ1-2): DAMVIQNPRYQVTQFGKPVTLSCSQTLNHNVMYWYQQKSSQAPKLLFHYYDKDFNNEADTPDNFQSRRPNTSFCFLDIRSPGLGDTAMYLCATSRGQANLYGYTFGSGTRLTVV.

The chain uses TRBV19 and TRBJ1-1, with 10 bases that match TRBD1. The CDR3 is 15 amino acids. V gave up 3 bases and J gave up 9 bases; unmatched junction bases: 10. Germline loops: CDR1 LNHDA, CDR2 SQIVND (reference sequence). CDR3 in DNA: TGTGCCAGTAGTATCAGCTCGGACAGGGGGAAAAAAGCTTTCTTT. Its translation: CASSISSDRGKKAFF.

The gene calls are TRBV7-9 and TRBJ1-5; TRBD1 is a possible D gene (5 bases). CDR1 is SEHNR and CDR2 is FQNEAQ in the germline V gene (reference sequence). Deletions cut 5 bases from V and 7 bases from J, with 18 bases between. The CDR3 totals 15 residues. The DNA of the CDR3 is TGTGCCAGCAGCCCCGGGGGGGACGGTGGGCAGCCCCAGCATTTT. This gives the protein CASSPGGDGGQPQHF.

The rearrangement uses TRBV9 and TRBJ1-4; D perhaps matches TRBD1 (5 bases). Germline loops: CDR1 SGDLS, CDR2 YYNGEE. With 4 bases removed from V and 11 bases from J, the gap between germline ends came to 15 bases. The CDR3 runs to 13 residues. The CDR3 is CASSTDGGEKLFF. The DNA of the CDR3 is TGTGCCAGCAGCACCGATGGGGGGGAGAAACTGTTTTTT.

In its sample, this clone was seen once. This chain uses TRBV3-1 (or the pseudogene TRBV3-2) with TRBJ2-2; D remains ambiguous. CDR3 size: 17 residues. Per the germline V gene, CDR1 is LGHDT and CDR2 is YNNKEL (reference sequence). V was cut by 4 bases and J by 1 base, with 16 bases left in between. The chain's CDR3 is CASSPPMVRLNTGELFF. As DNA, the CDR3 is TGTGCCAGCAGCCCCCCCATGGTGCGGCTGAACACCGGGGAGCTGTTTTTT.